These 18 T cell receptor beta chains were all obtained from the same sample, sequenced in a study of cytomegalovirus exposure and HLA in healthy donors. Vbeta (60) and Jbeta (13) primers were used in the PCR. Method: immunoSEQ multiplex PCR; TCRdb's copy keeps in-frame clones and lacks some. The sample lists around 140,000 clones, 74% occurring once. Input material: PBMCs. These receptor sequences come from a male donor in good health and CMV-seronegative.

As DNA, the CDR3 is TGTGCCAGCAGCTTTAGCGGGGGCACAGATACGCAGTATTTT. Amino acids: CASSFSGGTDTQYF. The chain is built from TRBV7-2 and TRBJ2-3, with TRBD2 matching 8 bases. Germline CDR1 is SGHTA and CDR2 is FQGNSA. Trimming at V came to 3 bases and at J to 1 base, leaving 0 bases not matched to a gene. This CDR3 is 14 amino acids long. The full variable domain, rest sourced from reference TRBV7-2 and TRBJ2-3, is GAGVSQSPSNKVTEKGKDVELRCDPISGHTALYWYRQSLGQGLEFLIYFQGNSAPDKSGLPSDRFSAERTGGSVSTLTIQRTQQEDSAVYLCASSFSGGTDTQYFGPGTRLTVL.

V usage is TRBV15 and J usage is TRBJ1-2; 7 bases agree with TRBD1. The length of the CDR3 is 15 residues. CDR1 and CDR2 from the germline V gene are LNHNV and YYDKDF (reference sequence). The V gene end was trimmed by 1 base and the J gene end by 0 bases; junction bases not matched to a gene: 2. DNA for the CDR3: TGTGCCACCAGCAGAGTAAGGGGGCCTAACTATGGCTACACCTTC. As protein: CATSRVRGPNYGYTF. Combining the CDR3 with reference TRBV15 and TRBJ1-2 gives the whole variable domain DAMVIQNPRYQVTQFGKPVTLSCSQTLNHNVMYWYQQKSSQAPKLLFHYYDKDFNNEADTPDNFQSRRPNTSFCFLDIRSPGLGDTAMYLCATSRVRGPNYGYTFGSGTRLTVV.

CDR3 sequence (DNA): TGTGCCAGCAGCGGGGGGACGGGGGAAGGAGGCTACACCTTC. Translating it yields CASSGGTGEGGYTF. V and J are TRBV7-9 and TRBJ1-2, with a weak D call TRBD1 (5 bases). The ends were cut back, 5 bases at V and 8 bases at J, with 18 bases in the middle. This CDR3 has 14 residues. Germline V gene data show CDR1 as SEHNR and CDR2 as FQNEAQ (reference sequence).

CDR3 sequence reads: CASSYRAFEAFF. CDR3 nucleotides: TGTGCCAGCAGTTACAGGGCGTTTGAAGCTTTCTTT. The chain is built from TRBV5-5 and TRBJ1-1; D possibly corresponds to TRBD1 (6 bases). CDR1 and CDR2 (germline): SGHKS, YYEKEE (reference sequence). The ends were cut back, 5 bases at V and 7 bases at J, with 12 bases in the middle. This CDR3 comprises 12 residues.

This clone turned up a few times. CDR3 DNA sequence: TGCGCCAGCAGCCAAATGACAGGGGAAGAGACCCAGTACTTC. Residues: CASSQMTGEETQYF. V gene TRBV4-3 combines with J gene TRBJ2-5; 8 nucleotides agree with TRBD1. J was trimmed by 3 bases and V by 2 bases; bases with no gene match: 2. This CDR3 has 14 amino acids. Germline V gene lookup returns CDR1 LGHNA and CDR2 YSLEER.

This clone came up a few times. The chain combines TRBV5-4 with TRBJ1-5; D not resolved. Trimming left V 4 bases short and J 0 bases short, with 5 bases between. Per germline, CDR1 SGHNT and CDR2 YYREEE (reference sequence). The CDR3 is 13 amino acids. CDR3 amino acids: CASSINSNQPQHF. Here the CDR3 DNA reads TGTGCCAGCAGCATCAATAGCAATCAGCCCCAGCATTTT.

V usage is TRBV18 and J usage is TRBJ1-3; 12 bases are shared with TRBD1. CDR3 length: 17 amino acids. After removal of 3 bases from V and 0 bases from J, the junction contained 3 bases not matched to a gene. The germline gives CDR1 KGHSH, CDR2 LQKENI. For the CDR3, the DNA is TGTGCCAGCTCACCGGGACAGGGGGCTTTCTCTGGAAACACCATATATTTT. Translating it yields CASSPGQGAFSGNTIYF.

This clone was detected only a few times. The rearrangement links TRBV9 to TRBJ1-3, with TRBD1 as a possible D gene (6 bases). This CDR3 comprises 15 residues. Germline V CDR1 and CDR2: SGDLS, YYNGEE. V was trimmed by 2 bases and J by 3 bases, leaving 12 bases between them. In DNA form, the CDR3 reads TGTGCCAGCAGCGTCGGTAACAGGGATGGAAACACCATATATTTT. Translated: CASSVGNRDGNTIYF. The variable domain in full, with the rest retrieved from reference TRBV9 and TRBJ1-3, is DSGVTQTPKHLITATGQRVTLRCSPRSGDLSVYWYQQSLDQGLQFLIQYYNGEERAKGNILERFSAQQFPDLHSELNLSSLELGDSALYFCASSVGNRDGNTIYFGEGSWLTVV.

The gene calls are TRBV29-1 and TRBJ2-5, with a tentative D call TRBD1 (5 bases). The assigned J gene may be wrong: the sequence end matches TRBJ2-7 better. The CDR3 sequence is 13 residues long. Germline V gene lookup returns CDR1 SQVTM and CDR2 ANQGSEA. CDR3 protein: CSAQTVFSYEQYF. The CDR3 DNA is TGCAGCGCCCAGACAGTTTTCTCCTACGAGCAGTACTTC.

This clone has more than one count but fewer than ten. The chain recombines TRBV6-6 with TRBJ2-1, with 9 bases fitting TRBD2. J was trimmed by 10 bases and V by 8 bases; bases with no gene match: 9. In germline, CDR1 is MNHNY, CDR2 SVGAGI (reference sequence). This CDR3 is 13 amino acids long. The CDR3 DNA follows: TGTGCCAGCGGAGGGACTAGCTTCATGGAGCAGTTCTTC. Its translation: CASGGTSFMEQFF.

The chain links TRBV5-1 to TRBJ1-2, with 9 bases identical to TRBD1. Germline CDR1 SGHRS, CDR2 YFSETQ. The CDR3 extends over 14 amino acids. The V gene end was trimmed by 4 bases and the J gene end by 8 bases; junction bases not matched to a gene: 9. The CDR3, as DNA: TGCGCCAGCAGCGGTACAGGGGGCCAGGGGGGCTACACCTTC. The encoded protein is CASSGTGGQGGYTF.

The V gene is TRBV7-8, the J gene TRBJ1-2, with TRBD1 matching 8 bases. With 3 bases clipped from V and 0 bases from J, the junction kept 6 bases outside the gene matches. The germline CDR1 and CDR2 sequences are SGHVS and FQNEAQ. The CDR3 spans 16 residues. As DNA, the CDR3 is TGTGCCAGCAGCTTGGTTTTGACAGGGGCTAACTATGGCTACACCTTC. Its protein is CASSLVLTGANYGYTF.

This chain connects TRBV7-3 to TRBJ2-5; unclear D gene. CDR1 is SGHTA and CDR2 is FQGTGA in the germline V gene. Trimming shortened V by 2 bases and J by 3 bases, and 7 bases separated the two germline ends. The CDR3 has 13 residues. The CDR3 reads CASSLVVEETQYF. The CDR3 nucleotides read TGTGCCAGCAGCTTAGTTGTAGAAGAGACCCAGTACTTC.

Only a few counts were recorded for this clone. The chain combines TRBV5-5 with TRBJ2-7; maybe TRBD1 (6 bases). Germline V gives CDR1 SGHKS, CDR2 YYEKEE (reference sequence). CDR3 length equals 11 residues. Trimming removed 4 bases at V and 6 bases at J, with 8 bases between. This chain's CDR3 is CASSNRAEQYF. CDR3 nucleotide sequence: TGTGCCAGCAGCAACAGGGCCGAGCAGTACTTC.

V and J are TRBV9 and TRBJ2-7, with D possibly TRBD2 on 6 matching bases. Per germline, CDR1 SGDLS and CDR2 YYNGEE. CDR3 length: 14 amino acids. The ends were cut back, 0 bases at V and 6 bases at J, with 13 bases in the middle. In nucleotides, the CDR3 is TGTGCCAGCAGCGTAGGTCGCGGGGTTGGCGAGCAGTACTTC. Translating gives CASSVGRGVGEQYF.

The J gene is TRBJ1-2, the V gene TRBV10-3, with a tentative D call TRBD1 (5 bases). V lost 6 bases and J lost 4, with 12 bases in between. Germline CDR1 reads ENHRY; CDR2 reads SYGVKD. This CDR3 is 13 amino acids long. CDR3 bases: TGTGCCATCAGCGCCAGGGAGGGCTATGGCTACACCTTC. This codes for CAISAREGYGYTF.

The rearrangement joins TRBV4-1 to TRBJ2-7, with 7 bases aligning to TRBD2. Per the germline V gene, CDR1 is MGHRA and CDR2 is YSYEKL. The CDR3 is made up of 16 amino acids. Trimming at V came to 1 base and at J to 5 bases, leaving 11 bases not matched to a gene. The CDR3 DNA sequence: TGCGCCAGCAGCCAAGCCCCGTTGGGAGGGCAAGACGAGCAGTACTTC. Translation gives CASSQAPLGGQDEQYF.

The chain joins TRBV7-6 to TRBJ1-3; 7 positions agree with TRBD1. With V trimmed by 1 base and J by 0 bases, 3 bases remained unmatched. Germline V gives CDR1 SGHVS, CDR2 FNYEAQ. This CDR3 contains 16 residues. CDR3 coding DNA: TGTGCCAGCAGCTTAGTGGGACAGTTCTCTGGAAACACCATATATTTT. Translation gives CASSLVGQFSGNTIYF.